Listed here are 5 T cell receptor beta chains from one sample, sequenced in a study of blood T cell repertoires in COVID-19. Method: immunoSEQ multiplex PCR; TCRdb's copy keeps in-frame clones and lacks some. The sample lists about 200,000 clones; approximately 78% were seen once. Sequenced input: peripheral blood. The receptor source for this set is a woman aged 80 or older with active or convalescent COVID-19.

The genes are TRBV29-1 and TRBJ2-7; tentatively, D is TRBD2 (7 bases). Germline CDR1 and CDR2: SQVTM and ANQGSEA. The V gene lost 6 bases and the J gene lost 2 bases, with 14 bases spanning the gap. The CDR3 length is 13 residues. CDR3 coding DNA: TGCAGCGTGGGGGGGGCAGGGACCTACGAGCAGTACTTC. This encodes CSVGGAGTYEQYF.

The rearrangement links TRBV3-1 (or the pseudogene TRBV3-2) to TRBJ1-4, with D possibly being TRBD1 (6 bases). CDR1 LGHDT and CDR2 YNNKEL come from the germline V gene (reference sequence). The V gene lost 1 base and the J gene lost 8 bases, with 14 bases spanning the gap. CDR3 size: 15 residues. The CDR3: CASSQGGGLGEKLFF. Here the CDR3 DNA reads TGTGCCAGCAGCCAAGGGGGGGGGCTGGGCGAAAAACTGTTTTTT.

The gene calls are TRBV19 and TRBJ2-7; D gene unclear. The CDR3 has 16 residues. V lost 3 bases and J 3 bases, leaving 18 bases between the germline ends. CDR1 and CDR2 (germline): LNHDA, SQIVND (reference sequence). CDR3 sequence reads: CASSMGVYGRNYEQYF. The DNA for the CDR3 is TGTGCCAGTAGTATGGGCGTATATGGCAGAAACTACGAGCAGTACTTC. Full variable domain (remainder filled in from reference TRBV19 and TRBJ2-7): DGGITQSPKYLFRKEGQNVTLSCEQNLNHDAMYWYRQDPGQGLRLIYYSQIVNDFQKGDIAEGYSVSREKKESFPLTVTSAQKNPTAFYLCASSMGVYGRNYEQYFGPGTRLTVT.

This chain links TRBV19 with TRBJ2-4; TRBD1 aligns across 9 bases. The CDR3 is made up of 13 amino acids. V dropped 4 bases and J dropped 9; count of bases not matched to a gene: 4. CDR1 LNHDA and CDR2 SQIVND come from the germline V gene (reference sequence). The CDR3 loop is CASSTPDRGIQYF. CDR3 in DNA: TGTGCCAGTAGTACCCCGGACAGGGGCATTCAGTACTTC. The full variable domain, in which reference TRBV19 and TRBJ2-4 provide the parts outside the CDR3, is DGGITQSPKYLFRKEGQNVTLSCEQNLNHDAMYWYRQDPGQGLRLIYYSQIVNDFQKGDIAEGYSVSREKKESFPLTVTSAQKNPTAFYLCASSTPDRGIQYFGAGTRLSVL.

This chain links TRBV5-5 with TRBJ1-1; D remains unclear. CDR3 size: 13 residues. Germline CDR1 reads SGHKS; CDR2 reads YYEKEE (reference sequence). V lost 0 bases to trimming and J lost 4 bases, with 7 bases between them. The DNA for the CDR3 is TGTGCCAGCAGCTTGGTTGTCGGCACTGAAGCTTTCTTT. It translates to CASSLVVGTEAFF.